This T cell receptor beta chain appears in the sequencing data of a study of OX40 agonist ivuxolimab in advanced cancers. Study summary: In this cohort, patients received ivuxolimab, an agonistic anti-OX40 (CD134) antibody. Study findings and constraints: Near-lowest levels of clonal expansion characterized partial responders at 0.1-3.0 mg/kg. At 0.1 to 3.0 mg/kg, clonal expansion of CD4+ and CD8+ blood T cells had occurred by week 6. Antigen specificity remained undetermined for the expanded peripheral T cells.

In the case of this clone: The antigen is unknown.

Assay: immunoSEQ multiplex PCR; the TCRdb copy retains only in-frame clones and omits some. Of about 73,000 clones listed, 85% to 90% were seen once; the top ten hold 0.4% to 0.55%. The CDR3 totals 13 residues. From germline, CDR1 is KGHSH and CDR2 LQKENI. V gave up 2 bases and J gave up 5 bases, with 9 bases separating them. Sequencing used CD4+ or CD8+ T cells sorted from blood, obtained in a trial of the OX40 agonist ivuxolimab. The clonotype comes from an adult with an advanced solid tumor such as melanoma, head and neck, liver or kidney cancer. The rearrangement uses TRBV18 and TRBJ2-5, with D maybe TRBD1 (6 bases). CDR3 loop: CASSPGGEETQYF. The CDR3 region has the DNA TGTGCCAGCTCACCAGGGGGCGAGGAGACCCAGTACTTC.